The entry below gives a single T cell receptor (beta chain) sequence along with its context. This clone was recorded only once. Its antigen is unknown. No base quality information exists; no much larger clone differs at one position. These data belong to a study of cytomegalovirus exposure and HLA in healthy donors (dated by TCRdb to the late 2010s). The study in broad terms: According to an earlier analysis of 450 to 650 of the donors, roughly 180 million T cells yielded 90 million to 140 million unique TCR beta sequences and 276 Gb of sequence data. The study was designed to test whether signatures of past pathogen exposure could be identified by cataloging public T cell receptors. Donor age, sex, ethnicity and CMV serostatus were compiled alongside the repertoire data. HLA typing included class I and class II loci at four-digit resolution. A handful of DR-DQ haplotypes were handled as single units for association and clustering because linkage in the cohort was strong. Among roughly 400 genotyped donors of the cohort, an average of roughly 230,000 unique TCR beta nucleotide sequences was sequenced per donor, of which about 19% were non-productive. An early release covering more than 500 HLA-typed donors comprised about 320 gigabases of sequencing data and around 80 million unique TCR sequences. The study profiled the T cell repertoires of about 720 subjects by immunosequencing and related them to cytomegalovirus serostatus. A later analysis re-examined previously published TCR beta repertoires from just over 650 donors and added high-resolution HLA genotyping to investigate patterns of TCR occurrence. The genetic ancestry cluster associated with self-reported Caucasian donors included 70% to 85% of the 398 genotyped donors. The number of donors typed differed by locus, with about 629-640 for A, B, C, DRB1 and DQB1, roughly 520 for DQA1, about 610 for DPA1, and under 490 for DPB1. All discovery cohort repertoires had been generated using a single sequencing platform. In addition to the first cohort of 666 subjects, a separate validation cohort of 130 or so different subjects was used. In the later analysis, no new phenotypic data were used to find candidate immune exposures; instead, reliance was placed on TCR beta sequences and their occurrence across donors. A later genetic analysis used genome-wide SNP genotypes for 398 of the 666 donors, treating that subset as a discovery cohort. High-throughput TCR immunosequencing, statistical association of individual TCRs with disease status, and machine learning were combined to predict cytomegalovirus infection status. To decide whether each TCR beta V gene segment behaved as functional or pseudogenic, an earlier analysis of approximately 600 of the donors relied on high-throughput TCR beta sequencing. Beyond this particular receptor, the publication reports: The authors suggested that the approach could potentially be extended to other disease states and immunological phenotypes. Several of the top co-occurrence clusters appeared to be linked to parvovirus B19, influenza, CMV and Epstein-Barr virus, according to a later analysis. Specific HLA alleles were associated with 15,000 to 20,000 TCR beta sequences at a false discovery rate of 0.05 in a later analysis. In an earlier analysis of approximately 590 of the donors, most TCR beta V segments appeared in productive rearrangements about 87% or about 30% of the time, broadly matching IMGT annotations. Cytomegalovirus status was reported to be diagnosed by the classifier with high specificity and sensitivity in both the original and validation cohorts. Assigning TCR associations to individual alleles was difficult when HLA alleles, especially DR and DQ, strongly co-occurred. In the study, 164 TCR beta chains were listed as associated with cytomegalovirus. A further reported finding was that TCR beta sequences accurately predicted the HLA-A and HLA-B alleles for most subjects in the first cohort. A later genetic analysis reported fewer N-insertions in productive TCRs among donors in an Asian-associated ancestry cluster than the approximately 700-donor mean. While some public TCRs were present in many individuals, most TCR sequences turned up only very rarely across donors. According to a later analysis, TCR association rates differed among HLA loci, with DRB1 alleles showing the most associated TCRs and HLA-C alleles showing the fewest. Seventeen rarely observed V segments, including chromosome 9 orphons, were excluded from the earlier analysis of several hundred of the donors because counts were too low. Because HLA typing was unavailable for some donors at each locus, only the typed subset was used in association tests. This cohort had only TCR beta chains sequenced, and the lack of alpha or paired-chain data limited which features could be detected. Correlated functional status among segregating V segments might be attributable to linkage disequilibrium, but an unknown experimental factor could not be ruled out. A later analysis found that most CMV-associated TCR beta chains appeared HLA-restricted, with HLA associations seemingly driven largely by CMV exposure. Three of the identified cytomegalovirus-associated TCR beta chains were confirmed in vitro to be specific for cytomegalovirus antigens. In a later analysis, HLA-associated TCR beta chains were found to be more clonally expanded and to have lower generation probabilities than equally common non-associated chains. A group of highly shared sequence variants was considered likely to be a technical artifact of the sequencing pipeline. Because the 87-base-pair reads could not distinguish some IMGT-functional V segments, including TRBV6-2 and TRBV6-3, those segments were excluded. V-gene and J-gene trimming of TCR beta chains was associated with a missense DCLRE1C variant in a later genetic analysis, and the association was replicated in an independent cohort. The presence/absence analyses assumed that sequencing depth was roughly uniform across donors, and that assumption may not be true. Immune exposure information for the cohort was limited to CMV serostatus.

At the junction V is shortened by 5 bases and J by 6 bases; bases outside the gene matches: 5. The CDR3 starts with the cysteine, ends with the phenylalanine, and has 12 residues. The kept DNA is CDR3 alone, 36 bases in frame from the first base. CDR1 and CDR2 are drawn from the germline V gene (reference sequence): GTSNPN, SVGIG. In total, approximately 700 healthy bone marrow donors made up the cohort. All cohort members were sampled while nominally healthy, although unrecorded immune exposures were likely present. The donor tested CMV seronegative and was one of the 352 seronegative cohort members. Every donor gave a peripheral blood sample, and the peripheral blood mononuclear cells from that sample were used for TCR beta sequencing. Genomic DNA extraction from the blood cell samples was performed with the Qiagen DNeasy Blood Extraction Kit. The library relied on the immunoSEQ multiplex PCR assay. For the multiplex PCR, a mixture combining 60 forward primers for TCR Vbeta segments and 13 reverse primers for TCR Jbeta segments was used. The CDR3 region of rearranged TCR beta genes was amplified from genomic DNA by a multiplex PCR assay. Amplified TCR beta libraries were sequenced as 87-base-pair reads on the Illumina HiSeq System. Per the source publication's procedure: A later analysis tallied around 87 million unique TCR beta chains across the 700 or so repertoires, and about 10 million of those chains were shared by two or more donors. A nearest-neighbor algorithm error-corrected the raw reads and collapsed the reads into unique sequences, merging closely related sequences to remove PCR and sequencing errors. Alignment of CDR3 sequences to IMGT reference sequences was used to assign V, D and J gene segments. Each retained sequence needed at least a six-nucleotide match to both a V gene segment and a J gene segment. A rearrangement counted as productive if the CDR3 had no stop codons and remained in frame with V and J, and every other rearrangement counted as non-productive. CDR3 was defined by IMGT convention, running from the second conserved V-encoded cysteine to the conserved J-encoded phenylalanine. In an earlier analysis of around 540 of the donors, sequences lacking an unambiguous match to a single V gene segment were excluded. In an earlier analysis of approximately 500 of the donors, a V segment was called functional when productive rearrangements were above 56.7%, and segregating when the standard deviation between donors exceeded 5%. A statistical classification framework was developed to diagnose cytomegalovirus status using the catalog of TCR beta chain sequences. A later analysis assigned V and J genes by comparing TCR nucleotide sequences with IMGT/GENE-DB human TR gene sequences. A later analysis assigned CDR3 sequences and most-parsimonious VDJ recombination scenarios with the TCRdist pipeline. In a later analysis, each TCR beta chain was defined by its CDR3 amino acid sequence together with its V-gene family, and reads lacking a unique V-gene family were excluded. To address suspected cross-contamination and a sequencing artifact, a later analysis removed 592 highly shared, low-generation-probability nucleotide sequences. In a later analysis, a clonal expansion index was calculated for each public chain from normalized within-repertoire ranks of inferred template counts. In a later analysis, generation probabilities were computed using a VDJ recombination model fitted to out-of-frame rearrangements, and the results were checked against IGoR. In a later analysis, TCR-TCR, TCR-HLA and TCR-CMV co-occurrence was scored with hypergeometric tests, and a repertoire-size bias correction was applied to TCR pairs. A later analysis estimated false discovery rates by permuting HLA or CMV assignments 20 times. In a later analysis, co-occurring TCRs were grouped using DBSCAN, with TCRdist sequence similarity added in when clustering inside HLA-allele-positive subsets. Co-occurrence clustering excluded repertoires with fewer than 30,000 or more than 120,000 public chains, plus five with anomalous nucleotide sharing. TCRdb re-hosts the immuneACCESS table, in-frame sequences only. Its copies lack some clones; in the studies checked, an unresolved V gene accounts for under half of them, and the cause for the rest is not known. V and J calls and clone size are as listed in that table; D and trimming were resolved from the DNA. This sample gives 150,000 to 200,000 clones in total; around 80% of them show up just once. Roughly 0.69% of the sample belongs to the ten largest clones.

The sequence is built from TRBV30 and TRBJ1-1, with 8 central nucleotides matching TRBD1. This TCR came from a woman younger than 35 in good health and CMV-seronegative. Sequencing was performed on PBMCs. In nucleotides, the sequence is TGTGCCTGGGACAGGGGTTCTGCTGAAGCTTTCTTT. It is translated as CAWDRGSAEAFF. The full variable domain, with segments outside the CDR3 supplied by the reference TRBV30 and TRBJ1-1 proteins, appears as SQTIHQWPATLVQPVGSPLSLECTVEGTSNPNLYWYRQAAGRGLQLLFYSVGIGQISSEVPQNLSASRPQDRQFILSSKKLLLSDSGFYLCAWDRGSAEAFFGQGTRLTVV.